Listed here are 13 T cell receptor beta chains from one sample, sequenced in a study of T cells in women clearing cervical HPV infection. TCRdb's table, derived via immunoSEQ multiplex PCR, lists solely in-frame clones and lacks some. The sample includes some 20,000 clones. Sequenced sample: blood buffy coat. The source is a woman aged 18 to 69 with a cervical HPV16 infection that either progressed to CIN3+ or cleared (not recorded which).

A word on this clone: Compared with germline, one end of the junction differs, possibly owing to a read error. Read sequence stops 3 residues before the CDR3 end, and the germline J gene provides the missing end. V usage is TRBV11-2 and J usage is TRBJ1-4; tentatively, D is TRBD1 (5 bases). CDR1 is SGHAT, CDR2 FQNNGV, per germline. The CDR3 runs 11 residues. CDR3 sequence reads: CAITRGEELFF. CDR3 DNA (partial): TGTGCCATTACGAGGGGTGAAGAA.

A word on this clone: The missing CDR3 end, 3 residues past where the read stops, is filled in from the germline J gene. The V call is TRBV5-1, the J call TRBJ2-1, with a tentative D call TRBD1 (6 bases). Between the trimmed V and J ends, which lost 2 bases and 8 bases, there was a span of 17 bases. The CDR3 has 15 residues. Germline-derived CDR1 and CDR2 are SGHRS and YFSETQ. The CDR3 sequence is CASSLSWQKGDEQFF. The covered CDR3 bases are TGCGCCAGCAGCTTATCCTGGCAAAAGGGGGATGAG. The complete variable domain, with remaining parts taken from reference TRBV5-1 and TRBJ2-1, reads KAGVTQTPRYLIKTRGQQVTLSCSPISGHRSVSWYQQTPGQGLQFLFEYFSETQRNKGNFPGRFSGRQFSNSRSEMNVSTLELGDSALYLCASSLSWQKGDEQFFGPGTRLTVL.

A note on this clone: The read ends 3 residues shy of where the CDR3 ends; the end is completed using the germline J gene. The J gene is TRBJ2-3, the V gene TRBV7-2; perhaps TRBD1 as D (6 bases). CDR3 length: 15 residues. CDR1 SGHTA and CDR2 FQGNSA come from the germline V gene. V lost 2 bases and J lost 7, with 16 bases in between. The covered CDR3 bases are TGTGCCAGCAGCTTAATGGGGGCGCCATCTAATACG. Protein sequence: CASSLMGAPSNT. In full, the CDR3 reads CASSLMGAPSNTQYF.

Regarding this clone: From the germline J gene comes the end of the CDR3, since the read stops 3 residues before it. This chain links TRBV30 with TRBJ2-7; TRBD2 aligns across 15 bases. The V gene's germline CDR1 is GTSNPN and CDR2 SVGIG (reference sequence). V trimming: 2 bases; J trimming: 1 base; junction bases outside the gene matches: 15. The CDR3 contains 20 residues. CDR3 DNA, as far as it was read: TGTGCCTGGAGTAATTCCCTATGGACTAGCGGGAGGGCCAGGTCCTACGAG. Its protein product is CAWSNSLWTSGRARSYE. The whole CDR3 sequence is CAWSNSLWTSGRARSYEQYF.

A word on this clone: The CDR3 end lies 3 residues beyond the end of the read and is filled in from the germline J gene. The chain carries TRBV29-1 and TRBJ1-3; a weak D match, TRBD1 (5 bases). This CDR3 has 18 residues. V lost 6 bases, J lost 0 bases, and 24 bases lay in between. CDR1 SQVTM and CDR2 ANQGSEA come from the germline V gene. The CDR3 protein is CSVESKSTRGSSGNTIYF. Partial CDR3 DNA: TGCAGCGTAGAGTCTAAGTCTACGAGGGGAAGCTCTGGAAACACC.

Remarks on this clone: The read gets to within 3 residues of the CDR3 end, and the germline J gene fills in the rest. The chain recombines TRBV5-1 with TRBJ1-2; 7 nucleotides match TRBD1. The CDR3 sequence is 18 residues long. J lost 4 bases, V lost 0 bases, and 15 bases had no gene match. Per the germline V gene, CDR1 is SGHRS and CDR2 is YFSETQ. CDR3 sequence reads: CASSLAVKGAPKVYGYTF. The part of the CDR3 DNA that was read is TGCGCCAGCAGCTTGGCCGTAAAGGGGGCGCCGAAAGTCTATGGC.

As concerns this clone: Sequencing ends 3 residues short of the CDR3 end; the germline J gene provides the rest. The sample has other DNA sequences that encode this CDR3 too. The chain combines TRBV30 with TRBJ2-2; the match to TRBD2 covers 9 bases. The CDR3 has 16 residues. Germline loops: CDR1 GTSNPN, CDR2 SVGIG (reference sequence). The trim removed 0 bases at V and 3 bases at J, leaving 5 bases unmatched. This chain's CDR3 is CAWSVFGTSYTGELFF. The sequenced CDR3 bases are TGTGCCTGGAGTGTATTCGGGACTAGCTACACCGGGGAG.

The part of the CDR3 DNA that was read is TGTGCCAGTAGTACCTCGACAGTTACCTACGAG. Translation: CASSTSTVTYE. The CDR3 as a whole reads CASSTSTVTYEQYF. The rearrangement joins TRBV19 to TRBJ2-7, with D possibly matching TRBD1 (5 bases). The read ends 3 residues shy of where the CDR3 ends; the end is completed using the germline J gene. The ends were cut back, 4 bases at V and 2 bases at J, with 12 bases in the middle. This CDR3 has 14 residues. Germline CDR1 LNHDA, CDR2 SQIVND (reference sequence). The whole variable domain, remainder taken from reference TRBV19 and TRBJ2-7, is DGGITQSPKYLFRKEGQNVTLSCEQNLNHDAMYWYRQDPGQGLRLIYYSQIVNDFQKGDIAEGYSVSREKKESFPLTVTSAQKNPTAFYLCASSTSTVTYEQYFGPGTRLTVT.

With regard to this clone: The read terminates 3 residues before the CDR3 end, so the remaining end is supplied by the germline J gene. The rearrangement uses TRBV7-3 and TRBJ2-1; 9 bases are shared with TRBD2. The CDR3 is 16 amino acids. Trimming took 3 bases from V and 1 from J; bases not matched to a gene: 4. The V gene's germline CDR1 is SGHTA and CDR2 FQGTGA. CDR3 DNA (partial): TGTGCCAGCAGCTTCCTTAGCGGGAGTTCCTACAATGAG. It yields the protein CASSFLSGSSYNE. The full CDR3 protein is CASSFLSGSSYNEQFF.

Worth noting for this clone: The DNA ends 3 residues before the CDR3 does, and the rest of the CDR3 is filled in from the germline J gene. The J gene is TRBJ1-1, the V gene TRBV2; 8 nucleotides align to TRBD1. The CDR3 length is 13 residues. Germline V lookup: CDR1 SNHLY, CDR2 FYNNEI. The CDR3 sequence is CASSDAGTGEAFF. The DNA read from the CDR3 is TGTGCCAGCAGCGACGCCGGGACAGGAGAA.

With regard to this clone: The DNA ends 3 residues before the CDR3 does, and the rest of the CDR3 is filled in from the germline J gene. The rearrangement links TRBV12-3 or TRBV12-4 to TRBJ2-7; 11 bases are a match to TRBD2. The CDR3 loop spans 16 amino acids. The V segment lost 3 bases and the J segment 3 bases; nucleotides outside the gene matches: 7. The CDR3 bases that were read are TGTGCCAGCAGTTTCCCACTAGCGGGGGTCCACTACGAG. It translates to CASSFPLAGVHYE. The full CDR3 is CASSFPLAGVHYEQYF.

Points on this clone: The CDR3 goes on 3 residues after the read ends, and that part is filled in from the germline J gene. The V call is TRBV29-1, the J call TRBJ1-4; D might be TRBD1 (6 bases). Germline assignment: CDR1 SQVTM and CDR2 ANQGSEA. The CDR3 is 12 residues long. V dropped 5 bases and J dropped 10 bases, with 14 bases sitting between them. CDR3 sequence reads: CSVWGGGGKLFF. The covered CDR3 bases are TGCAGCGTTTGGGGAGGAGGGGGAAAA.

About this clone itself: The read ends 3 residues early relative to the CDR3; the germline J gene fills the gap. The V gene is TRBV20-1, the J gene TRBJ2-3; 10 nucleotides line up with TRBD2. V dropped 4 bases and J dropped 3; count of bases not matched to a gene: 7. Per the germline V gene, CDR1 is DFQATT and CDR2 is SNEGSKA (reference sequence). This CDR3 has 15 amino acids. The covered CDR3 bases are TGCAGTGCTACAACTAGCGGGATGGCGACAGATACG. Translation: CSATTSGMATDT. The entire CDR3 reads CSATTSGMATDTQYF.